These T cell receptor beta chains were read from a single sample in a study of T cell changes during pregnancy in multiple sclerosis. The table came from immunoSEQ multiplex PCR; TCRdb's copy has only in-frame clones and leaves some out. Among about 60,000 clones, about 90% were seen once, and the ten largest hold about 0.49%. The sequences come from CD4+ T cells from peripheral blood mononuclear cells, collected after pregnancy. The receptors stem from a female donor in good health, enrolled as a control in a pregnancy study. Both conserved end residues are part of each CDR3. The D gene is left open where the match is weak. Clone size, where shown, is once, few, many, or a class for clones that have expanded.

TRBV4-3	.	.	TRBJ1-4	CASSQEIGPSRGKLFF	TGCGCCAGCAGCCAAGAGATTGGTCCGTCGAGAGGAAAACTGTTTTTT
TRBV30	.	.	TRBJ1-5	CAWSVTGIRKWPQHF	TGTGCCTGGAGTGTCACCGGGATACGCAAATGGCCCCAGCATTTT
TRBV4-2	.	TRBD1	TRBJ1-2	CASSQVGTAYSGYTF	TGTGCCAGCAGCCAAGTCGGGACAGCTTACTCTGGCTACACCTTC
TRBV18	.	TRBD1	TRBJ1-2	CASSPDGQVVGYTF	TGTGCCAGCTCACCGGATGGACAGGTTGTTGGCTACACCTTC
TRBV6-6	.	.	TRBJ2-3	CASSLIGGGATDTQYF	TGTGCCAGCAGCTTGATAGGAGGGGGGGCAACAGATACGCAGTATTTT
TRBV5-1	.	TRBD1	TRBJ2-7	CASSLGQSLPYEQYF	TGCGCCAGCAGCCTGGGACAGAGCTTGCCCTACGAGCAGTACTTC
TRBV25-1	.	TRBD1	TRBJ1-4	CASSELTGGPTNEKLFF	TGTGCCAGCAGTGAACTGACAGGGGGACCAACTAATGAAAAACTGTTTTTT
TRBV7-8	once	.	TRBJ1-1	CASSLVPGSNTEAFF	TGTGCCAGCAGCTTAGTGCCGGGGTCGAACACTGAAGCTTTCTTT
TRBV19	.	.	TRBJ1-1	CASSIGLLSVGESTFF	TGTGCCAGTAGTATCGGGCTCCTTTCGGTGGGAGAGAGTACTTTCTTT
TRBV10-3	.	.	TRBJ1-1	CAISETRGDTEAFF	TGTGCCATCAGTGAGACCCGGGGGGACACTGAAGCTTTCTTT
TRBV11-1	.	.	TRBJ1-1	CASSLTQGYEAFF	TGTGCCAGCAGCTTAACGCAGGGGTATGAAGCTTTCTTT
TRBV9	.	.	TRBJ2-5	CASSVRGAETQYF	TGTGCCAGCAGCGTACGTGGGGCAGAGACCCAGTACTTC
TRBV30	.	.	TRBJ1-5	CAWSLGLSNQPQHF	TGTGCCTGGAGTTTAGGACTTTCCAATCAGCCCCAGCATTTT
TRBV18	.	TRBD2	TRBJ2-3	CASSPAASGGTDTQYF	TGTGCCAGCTCACCGGCCGCTAGCGGGGGCACAGATACGCAGTATTTT
TRBV6-1	.	.	TRBJ1-3	CASTRTVVNTIYF	TGTGCCAGCACCCGGACAGTGGTGAACACCATATATTTT
TRBV21-1	.	.	TRBJ2-2	CARGPDRGTGELFF	TGTGCCAGGGGGCCCGACAGGGGAACCGGGGAGCTGTTTTTT
TRBV9	.	.	TRBJ2-3	CASSAWVQAATDTQYF	TGTGCCAGCAGCGCGTGGGTCCAAGCGGCGACAGATACGCAGTATTTT
TRBV30	.	TRBD1	TRBJ1-2	CAWSRQGADYGYTF	TGTGCCTGGAGTAGACAGGGGGCGGACTATGGCTACACCTTC
TRBV19	.	TRBD1	TRBJ2-5	CASSPRDRGRQETQYF	TGTGCCAGTAGCCCCCGGGACAGGGGACGGCAAGAGACCCAGTACTTC
TRBV4-3	.	TRBD1	TRBJ1-6	CASSQRTGNSPLHF	TGCGCCAGCAGCCAACGGACAGGGAATTCACCCCTCCACTTT
TRBV11-1	.	TRBD1	TRBJ2-3	CASSPRTGADTQYF	TGTGCCAGCAGCCCGAGAACAGGGGCCGATACGCAGTATTTT
TRBV2	.	TRBD1	TRBJ1-4	CASTGQILEKLFF	TGTGCCAGCACGGGACAGATATTAGAAAAACTGTTTTTT
TRBV27	.	.	TRBJ2-7	CASSRGKGRSHEQYF	TGTGCCAGCAGTCGGGGAAAAGGCAGGTCCCACGAGCAGTACTTC
TRBV9	.	TRBD1	TRBJ2-7	CASSVETGTATYEQYF	TGTGCCAGCAGCGTAGAGACAGGGACGGCTACCTACGAGCAGTACTTC
TRBV19	.	.	TRBJ1-2	CAASSGANYGYTF	TGTGCCGCTTCGTCCGGAGCTAACTATGGCTACACCTTC
TRBV9	.	.	TRBJ1-1	CASSPGRSARAEAFF	TGTGCCAGCAGCCCCGGGAGGTCAGCCAGGGCTGAAGCTTTCTTT
TRBV6-6	.	TRBD1	TRBJ2-7	CASSYSAGTGAGEQYF	TGTGCCAGCAGTTACTCCGCCGGGACAGGGGCCGGCGAGCAGTACTTC
TRBV7-3	.	.	TRBJ1-2	CASSLEWGDGYTF	TGTGCCAGCAGCTTAGAATGGGGGGACGGCTACACCTTC
TRBV6-4	.	TRBD1	TRBJ1-1	CASSDSNRGNTEAFF	TGTGCCAGCAGTGACTCTAACAGGGGGAACACTGAAGCTTTCTTT
TRBV27	.	.	TRBJ2-7	CASSLTAPLITYEQYF	TGTGCCAGCAGTTTAACAGCTCCCCTTATTACCTACGAGCAGTACTTC
TRBV30	few	.	TRBJ1-1	CAWSVGGLAFF	TGTGCCTGGAGTGTCGGGGGACTCGCTTTCTTT
TRBV30	.	TRBD1	TRBJ1-5	CAWSVGQLNQPQHF	TGTGCCTGGAGTGTGGGACAGCTAAATCAGCCCCAGCATTTT
TRBV5-5	.	.	TRBJ1-1	CASSFTGKGYTEAFF	TGTGCCAGCAGCTTTACGGGGAAGGGATATACTGAAGCTTTCTTT
TRBV11-3	.	TRBD2	TRBJ2-2	CASSSPGGGGRRELFF	TGTGCCAGCAGCTCCCCAGGAGGCGGGGGGCGCAGGGAGCTGTTTTTT
TRBV27	.	TRBD1	TRBJ1-2	CASSLILSRGDVYGYTF	TGTGCCAGCAGTTTGATTCTGAGCAGGGGGGATGTCTATGGCTACACCTTC